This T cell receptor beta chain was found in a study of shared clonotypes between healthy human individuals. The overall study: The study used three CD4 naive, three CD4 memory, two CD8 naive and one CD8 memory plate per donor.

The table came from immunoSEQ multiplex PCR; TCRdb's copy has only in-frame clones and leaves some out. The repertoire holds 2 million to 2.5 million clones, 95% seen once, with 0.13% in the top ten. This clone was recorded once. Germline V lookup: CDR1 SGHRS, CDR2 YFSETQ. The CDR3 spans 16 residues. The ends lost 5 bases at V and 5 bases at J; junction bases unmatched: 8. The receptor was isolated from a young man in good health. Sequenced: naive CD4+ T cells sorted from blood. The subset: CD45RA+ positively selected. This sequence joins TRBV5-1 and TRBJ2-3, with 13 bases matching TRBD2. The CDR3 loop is CASSHTGTSGIDTQYF. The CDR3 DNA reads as TGCGCCAGCAGTCATACCGGGACTAGCGGGATAGATACGCAGTATTTT.